Described below is a single T cell receptor beta chain sequence and its context. The target antigen is unknown. Reverse transcribing all isolated RNA meant expressed TCRB transcripts were sequenced. The assay was immunoSEQ multiplex PCR, and TCRdb's table has in-frame clones only and misses some. The sample lists some 370,000 clones; over 8.5% were seen once. The data belong to a study of beta chain features in type 1 diabetes. Study observations and caveats: A moderate, significant TCRB CDR3 shortening appeared in type 1 diabetes across four CD4+ subsets.

The CDR3 has 15 residues. Germline CDR1 and CDR2: MNHNS and SASEGT. V gene TRBV6-1 combines with J gene TRBJ2-5; TRBD1 matches at 8 bases. Matching the DNA end better, TRBJ2-7 makes the J call doubtful. The sample was central memory CD4+ T cells from blood. The sequence derives from a man under 40 with type 1 diabetes. The CDR3 spells CASNGLTGESHEQYF. CDR3 bases: TGTGCCAGCAACGGACTGACAGGGGAATCCCACGAGCAGTACTTC.